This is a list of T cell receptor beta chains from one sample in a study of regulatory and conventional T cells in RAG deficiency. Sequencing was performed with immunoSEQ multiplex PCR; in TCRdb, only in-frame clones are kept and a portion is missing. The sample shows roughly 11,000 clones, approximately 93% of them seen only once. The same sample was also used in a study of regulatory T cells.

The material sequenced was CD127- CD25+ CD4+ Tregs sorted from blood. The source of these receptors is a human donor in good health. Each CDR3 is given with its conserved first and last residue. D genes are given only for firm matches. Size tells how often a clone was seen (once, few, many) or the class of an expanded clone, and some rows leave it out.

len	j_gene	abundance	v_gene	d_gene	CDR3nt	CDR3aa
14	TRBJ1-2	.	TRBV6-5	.	TGTGCCAGCAGCAACGACAGACTCTTCGGGGGCTACACCTTC	CASSNDRLFGGYTF
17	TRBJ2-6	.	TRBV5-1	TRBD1	TGCGCCAGCAGCTTGAGGGACAGGGAGGGTGGGGCCAACGTCCTGACTTTC	CASSLRDREGGANVLTF
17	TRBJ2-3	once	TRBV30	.	TGTGCCTGGAGTGACCCCTACGGGACTCCCTCGGCAGATACGCAGTATTTT	CAWSDPYGTPSADTQYF
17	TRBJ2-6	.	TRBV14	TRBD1	TGTGCCAGCAGCCCCTGGCAGGGGGCGAGAGGGGCCAACGTCCTGACTTTC	CASSPWQGARGANVLTF
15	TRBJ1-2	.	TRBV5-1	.	TGCGCCAGCAGCTTGACCCCCACAGGTCTCTATGGCTACACCTTC	CASSLTPTGLYGYTF
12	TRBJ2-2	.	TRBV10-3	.	TGTGCCATCACCAGGAGGACCGGGGAGCTGTTTTTT	CAITRRTGELFF
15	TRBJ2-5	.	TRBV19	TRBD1	TGTGCCAGTAGTTACAGGGGTGGAGGACAAGAGACCCAGTACTTC	CASSYRGGGQETQYF
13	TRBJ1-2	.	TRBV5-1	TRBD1	TGCGCCAGCAGCTTCGAGGGGGCAGGTGGCTACACCTTC	CASSFEGAGGYTF
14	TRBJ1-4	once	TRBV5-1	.	TGCGCCAGCAGCTTGGCCTTCCCTAATGAAAAACTGTTTTTT	CASSLAFPNEKLFF
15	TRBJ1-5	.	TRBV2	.	TGTGCCAGCAGGACCGAGACTTATAGCAATCAGCCCCAGCATTTT	CASRTETYSNQPQHF
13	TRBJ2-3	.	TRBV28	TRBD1	TGTGCCAGCAGTCTTCAGGGGGCAGATACGCAGTATTTT	CASSLQGADTQYF
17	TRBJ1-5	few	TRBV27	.	TGTGCCAGCAGTTTCTGGTCCGTGGGGGGGGTCCGGCAGCCCCAGCATTTT	CASSFWSVGGVRQPQHF
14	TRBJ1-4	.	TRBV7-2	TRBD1	TGTGCCAGCAGCCGACAGGGGGCTTATGAAAAACTGTTTTTT	CASSRQGAYEKLFF
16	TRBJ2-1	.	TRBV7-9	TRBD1	TGTGCCAGCAGCCAAGTAGCGGACAGGGGGCGGAATGAGCAGTTCTTC	CASSQVADRGRNEQFF
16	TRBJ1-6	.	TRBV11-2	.	TGTGCCAGCAGTGACCCGGGGGGGAGGGGCGATTCACCCCTCCACTTT	CASSDPGGRGDSPLHF
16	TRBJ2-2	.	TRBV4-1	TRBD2	TGCGCCAGCAGGCCAGGAAGCGGGGGGAACACCGGGGAGCTGTTTTTT	CASRPGSGGNTGELFF
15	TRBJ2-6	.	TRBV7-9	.	TGTGCCAGCAGCTTAACAGGGACTGGGGCCAACGTCCTGACTTTC	CASSLTGTGANVLTF
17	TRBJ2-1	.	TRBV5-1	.	TGCGCCAGCAGCTTGGTGTACAGGGCTGGGCTTTACAATGAGCAGTTCTTC	CASSLVYRAGLYNEQFF
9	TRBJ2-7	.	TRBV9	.	TGTGCGGGCGTATACGAGCAGTACTTC	CAGVYEQYF
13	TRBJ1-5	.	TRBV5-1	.	TGCGCCAGCAGCTTGGGGCAGGGGCAACCCCAGCATTTT	CASSLGQGQPQHF